These T cell receptor beta chains were read from a single sample in a study of T cells in Graves' hyperthyroidism and ophthalmopathy. MiXCR, run by TCRdb on the multiplex PCR reads, gives a single entry per CDR3 protein. The profile covers about 690,000 distinct CDR3 sequences, with 17% appearing a single time and about a sixth taken by the ten largest. Source material: blood. These receptors originate from a man in his forties or fifties with Graves' hyperthyroidism. CDR3s include the opening cysteine and the closing phenylalanine or tryptophan. A D gene is named only where the DNA matches it firmly. A row's size may be missing; if present it is once, few, many or a size class.

clone size: once; J gene: TRBJ2-2; V gene: TRBV24-1; D gene: .; CDR3 DNA: TGTGCCACCAGTGATTGGGAGAACACCGGGGAGCTGTTTTTT; CDR3 protein: CATSDWENTGELFF
clone size: .; J gene: TRBJ2-5; V gene: TRBV25-1; D gene: .; CDR3 DNA: TGTGCCAGCAGTGAAATCAAGACCCAGTACTTC; CDR3 protein: CASSEIKTQYF
clone size: many; J gene: TRBJ2-5; V gene: TRBV28; D gene: TRBD1; CDR3 DNA: TGTGCCAGCAGTTGGGACAGTCAAGAGACCCAGTACTTC; CDR3 protein: CASSWDSQETQYF
clone size: .; J gene: TRBJ2-7; V gene: TRBV7-9; D gene: TRBD2; CDR3 DNA: TGTGCCAGCAGCCCCGTGTCTAGCGGGAGGTCCTACGAGCAGTACTTC; CDR3 protein: CASSPVSSGRSYEQYF
clone size: many; J gene: TRBJ2-5; V gene: TRBV5-1; D gene: TRBD2; CDR3 DNA: TGCGCCAGCAGCTTCGGGACGGGGAGGGCCCAGTACTTC; CDR3 protein: CASSFGTGRAQYF
clone size: few; J gene: TRBJ1-6; V gene: TRBV18; D gene: .; CDR3 DNA: TGTGCCAGCTCACCGTCAGGGGAAGGGTTTTCACCCCTCCACTTT; CDR3 protein: CASSPSGEGFSPLHF
clone size: many; J gene: TRBJ2-1; V gene: TRBV10-3; D gene: .; CDR3 DNA: TGTGCCATCAGTGAGTATCTAGCCGATGAGCAGTTCTTC; CDR3 protein: CAISEYLADEQFF
clone size: many; J gene: TRBJ1-5; V gene: TRBV28; D gene: .; CDR3 DNA: TGTGTCATTACCGGGGGGGTAGGAAATCAGCCCCAGCATTTT; CDR3 protein: CVITGGVGNQPQHF
clone size: many; J gene: TRBJ1-6; V gene: TRBV2; D gene: .; CDR3 DNA: TGTGCCAGCAGTGAAGGTTGGACAGTGAAAAATTCACCCCTCCACTTT; CDR3 protein: CASSEGWTVKNSPLHF
clone size: .; J gene: TRBJ1-5; V gene: TRBV6-9; D gene: .; CDR3 DNA: TGTGCCAGCAGTTACCCCGAGGAGCATCAGCCCCAGCATTTT; CDR3 protein: CASSYPEEHQPQHF
clone size: many; J gene: TRBJ1-2; V gene: TRBV10-3; D gene: .; CDR3 DNA: TGTGCCATCAGCCCCGTAGAGGGAGGGAATGGCTACACCTTC; CDR3 protein: CAISPVEGGNGYTF
clone size: many; J gene: TRBJ2-1; V gene: TRBV7-6; D gene: TRBD2; CDR3 DNA: TGTGCCAGCAGCTCCGCTAGCGGGAGAAGCAATGAGCAGTTCTTC; CDR3 protein: CASSSASGRSNEQFF
clone size: many; J gene: TRBJ2-1; V gene: TRBV11-2; D gene: TRBD2; CDR3 DNA: TGTGCCAGCAGCCTATTAGCGGGAGGTAATTACAATGAGCAGTTCTTC; CDR3 protein: CASSLLAGGNYNEQFF
clone size: many; J gene: TRBJ1-6; V gene: TRBV28; D gene: TRBD1; CDR3 DNA: TGTGCCAGCGGGGGACAGGGGTTTAGGTCCTATAATTCACCCCTCCACTTT; CDR3 protein: CASGGQGFRSYNSPLHF
clone size: many; J gene: TRBJ2-1; V gene: TRBV27; D gene: .; CDR3 DNA: TGTGCCAGCAGTTTATCGTACAGGATATACAATGAGCAGTTCTTC; CDR3 protein: CASSLSYRIYNEQFF
clone size: many; J gene: TRBJ2-7; V gene: TRBV29-1; D gene: .; CDR3 DNA: TGCAGCGTTGAAGTTCTCAGAGAGCAGTACTTC; CDR3 protein: CSVEVLREQYF
clone size: .; J gene: TRBJ2-7; V gene: TRBV11-3; D gene: .; CDR3 DNA: TGTGCCAGCAGCCCGCGAATCGGGACATCCCTCTACGAGCAGTACTTC; CDR3 protein: CASSPRIGTSLYEQYF
clone size: many; J gene: TRBJ2-5; V gene: TRBV20-1; D gene: .; CDR3 DNA: TGCAGTGCTAGCTATTCGGAGACCCAGTACTTC; CDR3 protein: CSASYSETQYF
clone size: many; J gene: TRBJ2-3; V gene: TRBV7-9; D gene: TRBD2; CDR3 DNA: TGTGCCAGCAGCCCCACTAGCGCAGATACGCAGTATTTT; CDR3 protein: CASSPTSADTQYF
clone size: many; J gene: TRBJ2-1; V gene: TRBV29-1; D gene: TRBD2; CDR3 DNA: TGCAGCGTTGAGTTGGTAGCGGGAGTTATAAATGAGCAGTTCTTC; CDR3 protein: CSVELVAGVINEQFF
clone size: many; J gene: TRBJ2-1; V gene: TRBV11-1; D gene: .; CDR3 DNA: TGTGCCAGCAGCCTAACCGGGGCCAGGGGAAATGAGCAGTTCTTC; CDR3 protein: CASSLTGARGNEQFF
clone size: .; J gene: TRBJ1-4; V gene: TRBV29-1; D gene: .; CDR3 DNA: TGCAGCGTTGAAGAGGATGAAAAACTGTTTTTT; CDR3 protein: CSVEEDEKLFF
clone size: few; J gene: TRBJ1-4; V gene: TRBV7-2; D gene: TRBD1; CDR3 DNA: TGTGCCAGCAGCTCGAGGACAGGGGGAAAACTGTTTTTT; CDR3 protein: CASSSRTGGKLFF
clone size: many; J gene: TRBJ1-5; V gene: TRBV28; D gene: .; CDR3 DNA: TGTGCCAGCAGTTTCGCAGGGAGTTATCAGCCCCAGCATTTT; CDR3 protein: CASSFAGSYQPQHF
clone size: many; J gene: TRBJ2-3; V gene: TRBV12-3/TRBV12-4; D gene: .; CDR3 DNA: TGTGCCAGCAGTATAGCAGATACGCAGTATTTT; CDR3 protein: CASSIADTQYF
clone size: many; J gene: TRBJ2-7; V gene: TRBV10-3; D gene: TRBD1; CDR3 DNA: TGTGCCATCAGTGAGAACTTGGACAGGCCCTACGAGCAGTACTTC; CDR3 protein: CAISENLDRPYEQYF
clone size: few; J gene: TRBJ1-4; V gene: TRBV20-1; D gene: .; CDR3 DNA: TGCAGTGCAGACAGGAAAGAGGGGAAACTGTTTTTT; CDR3 protein: CSADRKEGKLFF
clone size: many; J gene: TRBJ2-7; V gene: TRBV27; D gene: .; CDR3 DNA: TGTGCCAGCAGTTTGAGGCAGGGGGGGTCCTACGAGCAGTACTTC; CDR3 protein: CASSLRQGGSYEQYF
clone size: .; J gene: TRBJ2-3; V gene: TRBV9; D gene: TRBD2; CDR3 DNA: TGTGCCAGCAGCAAAACCGGGACTAGCGACACAGATACGCAGTATTTT; CDR3 protein: CASSKTGTSDTDTQYF
clone size: many; J gene: TRBJ2-5; V gene: TRBV6-5; D gene: .; CDR3 DNA: TGTGCCAGCAGTTACGGAGAGATGTACCAAGAGACCCAGTACTTC; CDR3 protein: CASSYGEMYQETQYF
clone size: .; J gene: TRBJ2-7; V gene: TRBV6-6; D gene: TRBD2; CDR3 DNA: TGTGCCAGCAGTTACTCTTCTAGCGGGAGATTCGAGCAGTACTTC; CDR3 protein: CASSYSSSGRFEQYF
clone size: many; J gene: TRBJ2-1; V gene: TRBV2; D gene: .; CDR3 DNA: TGTGCCATCAGCCCGGGGGTCTCCTACAATGAGCAGTTCTTC; CDR3 protein: CAISPGVSYNEQFF
clone size: many; J gene: TRBJ1-5; V gene: TRBV19; D gene: TRBD1; CDR3 DNA: TGTGCCAGTACCGGCAAGACAGGGGGCATCAATCAGCCCCAGCATTTT; CDR3 protein: CASTGKTGGINQPQHF
clone size: .; J gene: TRBJ2-5; V gene: TRBV7-6; D gene: .; CDR3 DNA: TGTGCCAGCAGCTCGACGATCCTTGACGGGAAAGAGACCCAGTACTTC; CDR3 protein: CASSSTILDGKETQYF
clone size: few; J gene: TRBJ2-1; V gene: TRBV19; D gene: TRBD1; CDR3 DNA: TGTGCCAGTAGTAGACAGGGGAACTACAATGAGCAGTTCTTC; CDR3 protein: CASSRQGNYNEQFF
clone size: .; J gene: TRBJ2-2; V gene: TRBV2; D gene: .; CDR3 DNA: TGTGCCAGCGGGTCCCAGTTCGGGGAGCTGTTTTTT; CDR3 protein: CASGSQFGELFF
clone size: many; J gene: TRBJ1-1; V gene: TRBV28; D gene: .; CDR3 DNA: TGTGCCAGCAGTTTCTTTGAAGGGGACACTGAAGCTTTCTTT; CDR3 protein: CASSFFEGDTEAFF
clone size: many; J gene: TRBJ2-2; V gene: TRBV19; D gene: .; CDR3 DNA: TGTGCCAGTAGTATTAGGGGCAACACCGGGGAGCTGTTTTTT; CDR3 protein: CASSIRGNTGELFF
clone size: .; J gene: TRBJ1-2; V gene: TRBV14; D gene: .; CDR3 DNA: TGTGCCAGCAGCCAAGTAGACCTGCATCCTAGCGGCTACACCTTC; CDR3 protein: CASSQVDLHPSGYTF
clone size: many; J gene: TRBJ1-5; V gene: TRBV28; D gene: .; CDR3 DNA: TGTGCCAGCAGACAACAGGCGGCCTTGCCCCAGCATTTT; CDR3 protein: CASRQQAALPQHF
clone size: .; J gene: TRBJ2-7; V gene: TRBV27; D gene: .; CDR3 DNA: TGTGCCAGCGGAAGGCAGCCCTCCTACGAGCAGTACTTC; CDR3 protein: CASGRQPSYEQYF
clone size: .; J gene: TRBJ2-3; V gene: TRBV28; D gene: TRBD2; CDR3 DNA: TGTGCCAGCAGTTCGGGAGGGCCAGGTCCCACAGATACGCAGTATTTT; CDR3 protein: CASSSGGPGPTDTQYF
clone size: .; J gene: TRBJ2-6; V gene: TRBV18; D gene: .; CDR3 DNA: TGTGCCAGCTCACCACGTGGGGGACCCGGGGCCAACGTCCTGACTTTC; CDR3 protein: CASSPRGGPGANVLTF
clone size: few; J gene: TRBJ1-4; V gene: TRBV28; D gene: TRBD1; CDR3 DNA: TGTGCCAGCAGTGCACCACAGGGGTCTTTTGAAAAACTGTTTTTT; CDR3 protein: CASSAPQGSFEKLFF
clone size: few; J gene: TRBJ2-2; V gene: TRBV12-3/TRBV12-4; D gene: .; CDR3 DNA: TGTGCCAGCAGTTCATACGCTTATGGCACCGGGGGGCTGTTTTTT; CDR3 protein: CASSSYAYGTGGLFF
clone size: .; J gene: TRBJ2-2; V gene: TRBV4-1; D gene: .; CDR3 DNA: TGCGCCAGCAGCCAAGTCGTACGCGGCTCCACCGGGGAGCTGTTTTTT; CDR3 protein: CASSQVVRGSTGELFF